The 14 T cell receptor beta chains below come from one sample, sequenced in a study of identifying expanded T cells in peripheral blood (dated by TCRdb to between 2018 and 2020). The library was prepared using the immunoSEQ multiplex PCR assay. This immuneACCESS table, as held by TCRdb, lists in-frame sequences with V and J called but not all clones. Of the missing ones, under half trace to an unresolved V gene in checked studies; the others have no known cause. The sample table shows about 50,000 clones, and roughly 82% are seen once. The biggest ten clones account for 14% of the sample. The sample consisted of blood. Receptors were obtained from a person aged 18 to 70 in good health.

The chain carries TRBV28 and TRBJ2-5; D is undetermined. Germline values: CDR1 MDHEN, CDR2 SYDVKM. CDR3 size: 13 residues. V was cut by 3 bases and J by 2 bases, with 7 bases left in between. The CDR3 nucleotides are TGTGCCAGCAGTTTGGTGGGTCAAGAGACCCAGTACTTC. It is translated as CASSLVGQETQYF. Together with reference TRBV28 and TRBJ2-5, the CDR3 gives the full variable domain: DVKVTQSSRYLVKRTGEKVFLECVQDMDHENMFWYRQDPGLGLRLIYFSYDVKMKEKGDIPEGYSVSREKKERFSLILESASTNQTSMYLCASSLVGQETQYFGPGTRLLVL.

The gene calls are TRBV27 and TRBJ2-1, with a possible D match to TRBD1 (6 bases). The CDR3 sequence is 16 residues long. The ends were cut back, 4 bases at V and 10 bases at J, with 23 bases in the middle. Germline CDR1 reads MNHEY; CDR2 reads SMNVEV (reference sequence). CDR3 protein: CASSYTPGTGLQEQFF. The CDR3 DNA is TGTGCCAGCAGTTATACCCCCGGAACAGGGTTGCAAGAGCAGTTCTTC.

Here the CDR3 DNA reads TGTGCCAGCAGCGGACAATCCGGCTCCCGGGCCTGGTCGTACGGAAACACCATATATTTT. It translates to CASSGQSGSRAWSYGNTIYF. The rearrangement uses TRBV14 and TRBJ1-3, with a weak D call TRBD1 (5 bases). CDR1 is SGHDN, CDR2 FVKESK, per germline. The CDR3 covers 20 residues. V was trimmed by 5 bases and J by 4 bases, leaving 30 bases between them.

The rearrangement links TRBV6-1 to TRBJ1-6, with D tentatively TRBD1 (5 bases). V was trimmed by 2 bases and J by 7 bases, leaving 18 bases between them. Per the germline V gene, CDR1 is MNHNS and CDR2 is SASEGT. This CDR3 has 17 residues. This CDR3 reads CASSERSSRGGNSPLHF. In DNA, the CDR3 is TGTGCCAGCAGTGAAAGATCTAGTAGGGGAGGCAATTCACCCCTCCACTTT.

The J gene is TRBJ1-1, the V gene TRBV9; a possible D gene is TRBD1 (5 bases). The germline CDR1 and CDR2 sequences are SGDLS and YYNGEE. Trimming took 3 bases from V and 1 from J, leaving 7 bases between them. There are 13 residues in the CDR3. The CDR3 here is CASSATANTEAFF. CDR3 DNA: TGTGCCAGCAGCGCGACAGCGAACACTGAAGCTTTCTTT.

The chain combines TRBV11-3 with TRBJ1-2; a weak D match, TRBD1 (5 bases). Per the germline V gene, CDR1 is SGHNT and CDR2 is YENEEA. CDR3 length: 13 amino acids. Trimming cost V 8 bases and J 5 bases, with 15 bases left between them. DNA of the CDR3: TGTGCCAGCGGGGACCGACCGAGTTATGGCTACACCTTC. This codes for CASGDRPSYGYTF.

The chain has TRBV15 and TRBJ1-4; tentative D call: TRBD1 (5 bases). Trimming took 1 base from V and 1 from J, leaving 10 bases between them. This CDR3 comprises 16 residues. Germline V lookup: CDR1 LNHNV, CDR2 YYDKDF (reference sequence). The CDR3 sequence is CATSRGTGQTNEKLFF. CDR3 bases: TGTGCCACCAGCAGAGGCACAGGTCAAACTAATGAAAAACTGTTTTTT. Full variable domain (outside the CDR3, taken from reference TRBV15 and TRBJ1-4): DAMVIQNPRYQVTQFGKPVTLSCSQTLNHNVMYWYQQKSSQAPKLLFHYYDKDFNNEADTPDNFQSRRPNTSFCFLDIRSPGLGDTAMYLCATSRGTGQTNEKLFFGSGTQLSVL.

The V call is TRBV11-2, the J call TRBJ1-2; perhaps TRBD1 as D (6 bases). The germline V gene has CDR1 SGHAT and CDR2 FQNNGV. The length of the CDR3 is 15 residues. V gave up 2 bases and J gave up 1 base, with 11 bases separating them. The CDR3 protein is CASSLSTGNNYGYTF. In DNA, the CDR3 is TGTGCCAGCAGCTTAAGTACAGGGAATAACTATGGCTACACCTTC.

The DNA of the CDR3 is TGTGCCAGCAGCCAACAGGGAGGTACCGGGGAGCTGTTTTTT. Its translation is CASSQQGGTGELFF. This rearrangement joins TRBV14 to TRBJ2-2; TRBD2 might be the D (6 bases). Germline V gene data show CDR1 as SGHDN and CDR2 as FVKESK. V lost 2 bases and J lost 5, with 9 bases in between. The CDR3 consists of 14 residues. The entire variable domain, with the rest obtained from reference TRBV14 and TRBJ2-2, is as follows: EAGVTQFPSHSVIEKGQTVTLRCDPISGHDNLYWYRRVMGKEIKFLLHFVKESKQDESGMPNNRFLAERTGGTYSTLKVQPAELEDSGVYFCASSQQGGTGELFFGEGSRLTVL.

The CDR3 coding sequence is TGTGCCAGCTCGCAGGAATCTAGCGGGGGGCCCTCGGGAACGCAGTATTTT. Protein product: CASSQESSGGPSGTQYF. This rearrangement joins TRBV18 to TRBJ2-3; 11 positions match TRBD2. The V segment lost 6 bases and the J segment 9 bases; nucleotides outside the gene matches: 17. This CDR3 is built from 17 residues. CDR1 and CDR2 (germline): KGHSH, LQKENI.

The chain employs TRBV6-6 and TRBJ2-5, with D maybe TRBD2 (6 bases). The ends were cut back, 8 bases at V and 4 bases at J, with 17 bases in the middle. The CDR3 length is 14 residues. Germline CDR1 is MNHNY and CDR2 is SVGAGI (reference sequence). The DNA for the CDR3 is TGTGCCAGCGCCTACGGGGGTAGCCCAGAGACCCAGTACTTC. It codes for CASAYGGSPETQYF.

The rearrangement links TRBV5-4 to TRBJ2-3; possible D gene TRBD2, 5 bases. The germline gives CDR1 SGHNT, CDR2 YYREEE (reference sequence). CDR3 length: 15 amino acids. Trimming took off 0 bases at V and 0 bases at J, with 8 bases between the two ends. CDR3 bases: TGTGCCAGCAGCTTGGGCGGCGGGAGCACAGATACGCAGTATTTT. Translation: CASSLGGGSTDTQYF.

This clone was picked up a small number of times. This rearrangement joins TRBV7-9 to TRBJ2-5; 7 bases agree with TRBD2. Trimming at V came to 8 bases and at J to 5 bases, leaving 17 bases not matched to a gene. The CDR3 sequence is 16 residues long. From germline, CDR1 is SEHNR and CDR2 FQNEAQ (reference sequence). Here the CDR3 DNA reads TGTGCCAGCTCCACTAGAGGGCGGGAGTGGTTGGAGACCCAGTACTTC. Translated, it gives CASSTRGREWLETQYF.

The chain is built from TRBV7-6 and TRBJ2-1; D possibly corresponds to TRBD2 (6 bases). Germline assignment: CDR1 SGHVS and CDR2 FNYEAQ. This CDR3 region has 18 residues. Trimming took off 2 bases at V and 0 bases at J, with 17 bases between the two ends. The CDR3 loop reads CASSLNLAEEGSYNEQFF. The CDR3 nucleotides read TGTGCCAGCAGCTTAAATCTTGCGGAGGAGGGCTCCTACAATGAGCAGTTCTTC.